This T cell receptor beta chain emerged from a study of blood T cell repertoires in COVID-19. CDR1 and CDR2 (germline): SGHRS, YFSETQ. The V and J ends lost 4 bases and 0 bases, in that order; junction bases with no gene match: 5. This CDR3 contains 16 residues. The table came from immunoSEQ multiplex PCR; TCRdb's copy has only in-frame clones and leaves some out. The sample holds 150,000 or so clones, about 82% seen once. The source is a woman older than 75 with active or convalescent COVID-19. The chain employs TRBV5-1 and TRBJ1-1; 11 nucleotides align to TRBD1. Material: peripheral blood. The CDR3 region has the DNA TGCGCCAGCAGCCAGGGACAGGGGGTGGTGAACACTGAAGCTTTCTTT. Amino acid sequence: CASSQGQGVVNTEAFF.